Only a few counts were recorded for the clone carrying this T cell receptor beta chain. Its antigen is unidentified. The data are from a study of T-cell reconstitution after alpha-beta-depleted transplantation in children. The CDR3 length is 16 residues. V lost 6 bases and J 3 bases, leaving 18 bases between the germline ends. Study observations and caveats: Counts and diversity of T cells one year after transplant came mostly from newly produced T cells. Some patients owed their high day-60 TCRbeta diversity to surviving recipient T cells and thymic progenitors. Roughly two months post-transplant, alpha-beta T cells reportedly originated from several hundred graft clones that had expanded.

Unique molecular identifiers were used to barcode this TCRbeta library. From the PCR reads, TCRdb called clonotypes with MiXCR, one entry per CDR3 protein. The sample contains almost 250,000 distinct CDR3 sequences, over 20% of which appear only once. The sample in question was PBMCs, obtained before TCRalphabeta/CD19-depleted stem cell transplant. This sequence originates from a girl aged 2-10 years with Fanconi anemia, due to receive a stem cell transplant. This chain uses TRBV12-3 or TRBV12-4 with TRBJ1-5; D is possibly TRBD1 (5 bases). Written as DNA, the CDR3 is TGTGCCAGCAGCACACTCGGGGGGTGGGACAATCAGCCCCAGCATTTT. Its translation: CASSTLGGWDNQPQHF.